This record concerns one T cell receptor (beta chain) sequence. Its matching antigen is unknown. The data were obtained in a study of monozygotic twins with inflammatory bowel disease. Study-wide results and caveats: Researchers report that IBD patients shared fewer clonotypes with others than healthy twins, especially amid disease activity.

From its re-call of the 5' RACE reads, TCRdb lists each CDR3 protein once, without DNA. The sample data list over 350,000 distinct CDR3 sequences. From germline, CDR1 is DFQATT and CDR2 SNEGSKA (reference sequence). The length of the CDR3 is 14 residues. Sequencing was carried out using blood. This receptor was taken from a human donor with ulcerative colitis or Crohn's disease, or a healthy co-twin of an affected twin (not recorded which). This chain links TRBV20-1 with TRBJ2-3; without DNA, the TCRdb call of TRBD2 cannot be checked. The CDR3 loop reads CSARPRRGTDTQYF.